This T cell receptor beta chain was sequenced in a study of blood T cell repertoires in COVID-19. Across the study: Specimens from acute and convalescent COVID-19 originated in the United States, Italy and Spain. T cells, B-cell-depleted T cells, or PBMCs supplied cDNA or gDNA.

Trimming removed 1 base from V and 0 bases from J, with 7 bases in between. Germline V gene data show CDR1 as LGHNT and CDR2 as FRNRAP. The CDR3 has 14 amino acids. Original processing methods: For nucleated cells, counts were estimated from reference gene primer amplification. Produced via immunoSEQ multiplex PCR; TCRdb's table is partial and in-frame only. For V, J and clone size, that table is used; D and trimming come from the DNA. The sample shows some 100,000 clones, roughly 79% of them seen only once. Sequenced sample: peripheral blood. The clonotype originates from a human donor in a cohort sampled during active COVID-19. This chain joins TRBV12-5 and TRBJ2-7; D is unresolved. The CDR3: CASGLGESSYEQYF. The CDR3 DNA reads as TGTGCTAGTGGTTTGGGTGAGAGCTCCTACGAGCAGTACTTC.